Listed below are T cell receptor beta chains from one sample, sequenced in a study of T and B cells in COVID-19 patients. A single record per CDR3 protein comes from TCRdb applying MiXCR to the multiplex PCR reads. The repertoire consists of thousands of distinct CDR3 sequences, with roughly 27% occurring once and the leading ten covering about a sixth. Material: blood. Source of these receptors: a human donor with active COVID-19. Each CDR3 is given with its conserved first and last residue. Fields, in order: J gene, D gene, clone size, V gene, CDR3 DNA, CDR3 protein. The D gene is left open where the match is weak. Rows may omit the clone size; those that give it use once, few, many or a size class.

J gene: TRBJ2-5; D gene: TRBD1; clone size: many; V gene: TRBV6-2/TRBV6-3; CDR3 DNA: TGTGCCAGCAGTTACAGGGACAGGGGTGAGACCCAGTACTTC; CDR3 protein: CASSYRDRGETQYF
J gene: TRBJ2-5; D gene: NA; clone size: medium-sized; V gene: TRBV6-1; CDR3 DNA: TGTGCCAGCAGCGTAGGGGGGGGGGGCCAAGAGACCCAGTACTTC; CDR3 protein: CASSVGGGGQETQYF
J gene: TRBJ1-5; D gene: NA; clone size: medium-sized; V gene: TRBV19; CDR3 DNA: TGTGCCAGTTACGGTCCGGTAAATAGCAATCAGCCCCAGCATTTT; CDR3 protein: CASYGPVNSNQPQHF
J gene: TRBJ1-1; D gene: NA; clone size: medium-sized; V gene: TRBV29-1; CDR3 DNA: TGCAGCGTTGAAGGATCTATGGCTGAAGCTTTCTTT; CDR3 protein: CSVEGSMAEAFF
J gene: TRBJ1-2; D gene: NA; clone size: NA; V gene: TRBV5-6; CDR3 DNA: TGTGCCAGCAGCTCAGACGACAGGAATCTGGAGGGCTACACCTTC; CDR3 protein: CASSSDDRNLEGYTF
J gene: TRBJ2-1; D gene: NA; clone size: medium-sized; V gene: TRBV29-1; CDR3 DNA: TGCAGCTCAGGGGTACTAGCGAGCTCCTACAATGAGCAGTTCTTC; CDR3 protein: CSSGVLASSYNEQFF
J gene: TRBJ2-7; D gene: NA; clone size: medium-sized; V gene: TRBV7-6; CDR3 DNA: TGTGCCAGCAGCTTAGAACCAGGGTGGTACGAGCAGTACTTC; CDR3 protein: CASSLEPGWYEQYF
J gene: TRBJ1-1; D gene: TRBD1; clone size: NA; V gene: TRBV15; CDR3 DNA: TGTGCCACCAGCAGAGGGCCCGGACAGGCCCATCGGGGTGAAGCTTTCTTT; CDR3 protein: CATSRGPGQAHRGEAFF
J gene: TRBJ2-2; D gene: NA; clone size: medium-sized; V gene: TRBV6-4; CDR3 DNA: TGTGCCAGCAGTGACAGCGGCACCGGGGAGCTGTTTTTT; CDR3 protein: CASSDSGTGELFF
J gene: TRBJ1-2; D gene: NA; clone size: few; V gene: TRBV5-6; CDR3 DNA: TGTGCCAGCAGCCCCGACACCGGCGGCTACACCTTC; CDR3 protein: CASSPDTGGYTF
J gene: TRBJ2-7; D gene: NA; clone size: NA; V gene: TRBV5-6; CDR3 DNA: TGTGCCAGCAGCACACACGGCGGATACGAGCAGTACTTC; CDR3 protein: CASSTHGGYEQYF
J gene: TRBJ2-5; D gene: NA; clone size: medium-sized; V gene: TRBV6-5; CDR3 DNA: TGTGCCAGCAGTTATCAGGGGGAGGTGGAGACCCAGTACTTC; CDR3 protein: CASSYQGEVETQYF
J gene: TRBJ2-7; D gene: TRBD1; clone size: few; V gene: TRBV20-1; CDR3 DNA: TGCAGTGCTAGATCCGGACAGGGCGGACACCAGTACTTC; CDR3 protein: CSARSGQGGHQYF
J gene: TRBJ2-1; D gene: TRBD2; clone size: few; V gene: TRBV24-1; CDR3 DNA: TGTGCCACCAGCAGCGGGGGAGGCCCATACAATGAGCAGTTCTTC; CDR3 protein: CATSSGGGPYNEQFF
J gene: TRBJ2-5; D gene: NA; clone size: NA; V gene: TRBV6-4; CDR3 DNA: TGTGCCAGCAGTGACTGGCAGGACGGAGAGACCCAGTACTTC; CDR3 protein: CASSDWQDGETQYF
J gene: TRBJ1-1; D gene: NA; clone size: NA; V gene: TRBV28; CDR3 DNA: TGTGCCAGCAGTTCCACACTAGGGAGGGAAGCTTTCTTT; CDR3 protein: CASSSTLGREAFF
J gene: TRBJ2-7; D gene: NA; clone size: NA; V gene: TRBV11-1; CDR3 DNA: TGTGCCAGCAGCTTGGGGATGGGGGGCTACGAGCAGTACTTC; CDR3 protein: CASSLGMGGYEQYF
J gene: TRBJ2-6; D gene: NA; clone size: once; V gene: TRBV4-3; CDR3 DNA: TGCGCCAGCAGCCAAGTCAGGTCAGGCCCTGGGGCCAACGTCCTGACTTTC; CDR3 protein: CASSQVRSGPGANVLTF
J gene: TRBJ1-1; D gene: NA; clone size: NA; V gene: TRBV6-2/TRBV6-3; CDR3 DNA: TGTGCCAGCAATCGCGTTTCCGGCACTGAAGCTTTCTTT; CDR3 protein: CASNRVSGTEAFF
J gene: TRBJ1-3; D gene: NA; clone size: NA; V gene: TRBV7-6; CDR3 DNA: TGTGCCAGCAGCTCCCCGTGGAACTCTGGAAACACCATATATTTT; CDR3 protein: CASSSPWNSGNTIYF
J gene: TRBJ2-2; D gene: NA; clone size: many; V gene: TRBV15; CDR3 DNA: TGTGCCACCAGCAGAGACCCTCACCTTCCGACAGGAATGAACACCGGGGAGCTGTTTTTT; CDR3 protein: CATSRDPHLPTGMNTGELFF
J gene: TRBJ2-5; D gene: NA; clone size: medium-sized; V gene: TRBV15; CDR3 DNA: TGTGCCACCAGCAGGGCTTTTCTAGAGACCCAGTACTTC; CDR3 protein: CATSRAFLETQYF
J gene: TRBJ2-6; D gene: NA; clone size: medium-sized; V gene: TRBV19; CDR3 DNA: TGTGCCAGTAGTTCGCGAAGAACTGGTAAGCCAGGCTCTGGGGCCAACGTCCTGACTTTC; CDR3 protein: CASSSRRTGKPGSGANVLTF
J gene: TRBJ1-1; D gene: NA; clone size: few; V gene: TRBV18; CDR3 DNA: TGTGCCAGCTCACCCCTTTCCATTCGGGGTGGAACTGAAGCTTTCTTT; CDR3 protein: CASSPLSIRGGTEAFF
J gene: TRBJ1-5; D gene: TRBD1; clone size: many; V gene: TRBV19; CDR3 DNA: TGTGCCAGTAGTAGGACAGGAATCAATCAGCCCCAGCATTTT; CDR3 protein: CASSRTGINQPQHF
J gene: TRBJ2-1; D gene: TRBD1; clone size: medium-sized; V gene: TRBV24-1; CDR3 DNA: TGTGCCACCAGTGACACGACAGGGATCGAGGATACCCTCGTCAATGAGCAGTTCTTC; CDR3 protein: CATSDTTGIEDTLVNEQFF
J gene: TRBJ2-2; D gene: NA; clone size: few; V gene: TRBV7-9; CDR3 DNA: TGTGCCAGCAGCCCCCAGGGGAACACCGGGGAGCTGTTTTTT; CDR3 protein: CASSPQGNTGELFF
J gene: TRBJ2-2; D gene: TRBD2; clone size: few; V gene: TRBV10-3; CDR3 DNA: TGTGCCATCAGTGAAACTGGACTAGCGGGGGTCTCGAACACCGGGGAGCTGTTTTTT; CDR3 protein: CAISETGLAGVSNTGELFF
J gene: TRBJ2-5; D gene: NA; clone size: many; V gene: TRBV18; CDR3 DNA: TGTGCCAGCTACCCGGGGGACCAAGAGACCCAGTACTTC; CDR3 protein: CASYPGDQETQYF